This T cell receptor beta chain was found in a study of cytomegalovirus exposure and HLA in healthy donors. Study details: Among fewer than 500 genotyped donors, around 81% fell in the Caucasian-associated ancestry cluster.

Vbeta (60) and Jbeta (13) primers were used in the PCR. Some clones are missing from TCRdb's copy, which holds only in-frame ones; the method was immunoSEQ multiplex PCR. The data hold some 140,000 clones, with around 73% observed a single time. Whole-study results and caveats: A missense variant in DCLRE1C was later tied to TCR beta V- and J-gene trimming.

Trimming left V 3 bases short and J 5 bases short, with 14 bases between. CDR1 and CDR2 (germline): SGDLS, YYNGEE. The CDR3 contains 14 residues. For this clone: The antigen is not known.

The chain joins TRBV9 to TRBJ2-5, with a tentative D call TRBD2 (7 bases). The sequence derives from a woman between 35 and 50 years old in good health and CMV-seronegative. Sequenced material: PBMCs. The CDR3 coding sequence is TGTGCCAGCAGCGCCACGGGGGGCGGGGAGACCCAGTACTTC. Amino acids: CASSATGGGETQYF.